This note documents a single TCR beta chain sequence. The antigen is undetermined. Noted time point: pretreatment peripheral blood. The entry originates in a study of PD-L1 blockade in urothelial cancer. Across the study: Male patients with bladder-origin urothelial cancer numbered about 90% of the roughly 29. Blood gave a median around 150,000 T cells.

CDR1 LNHDA and CDR2 SQIVND come from the germline V gene (reference sequence). There are 12 residues in the CDR3. Trimming removed 4 bases from V and 6 bases from J, with 9 bases in between. General observations from the study: Clones that were tumor-associated expanded more in the blood of durable-benefit patients at 3 weeks.

The assay was immunoSEQ multiplex PCR, and TCRdb's table has in-frame clones only and misses some. The sample has roughly 40,000 clones, 70% to 90% seen once; the top ten hold around 25%. The TCR sequence derives from a donor at least 40 years old with urothelial cancer. Sequenced material: PBMCs, taken around atezolizumab (anti-PD-L1) treatment. The chain links TRBV19 to TRBJ1-1; no clear D. As DNA, the CDR3 is TGTGCCAGTAGTACCAACAGTGCTGAAGCTTTCTTT. Translated: CASSTNSAEAFF. Filled out from reference TRBV19 and TRBJ1-1, the complete variable domain reads DGGITQSPKYLFRKEGQNVTLSCEQNLNHDAMYWYRQDPGQGLRLIYYSQIVNDFQKGDIAEGYSVSREKKESFPLTVTSAQKNPTAFYLCASSTNSAEAFFGQGTRLTVV.